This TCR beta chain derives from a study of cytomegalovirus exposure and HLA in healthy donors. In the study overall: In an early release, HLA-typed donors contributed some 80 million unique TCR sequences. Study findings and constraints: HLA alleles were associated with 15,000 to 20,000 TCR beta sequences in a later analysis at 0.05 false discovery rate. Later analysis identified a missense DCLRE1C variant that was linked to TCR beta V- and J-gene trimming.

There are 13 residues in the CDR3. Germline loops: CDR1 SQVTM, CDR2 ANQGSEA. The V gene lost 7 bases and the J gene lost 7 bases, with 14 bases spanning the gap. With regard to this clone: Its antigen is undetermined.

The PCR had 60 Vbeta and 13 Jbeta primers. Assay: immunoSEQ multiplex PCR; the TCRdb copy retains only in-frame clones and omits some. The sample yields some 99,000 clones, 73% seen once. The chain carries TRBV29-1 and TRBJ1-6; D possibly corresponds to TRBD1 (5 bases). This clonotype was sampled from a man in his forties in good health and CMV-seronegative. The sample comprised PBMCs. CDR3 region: CSASGGENSPLHF. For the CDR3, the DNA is TGCAGCGCCTCCGGAGGGGAAAATTCACCCCTCCACTTT.